The clone carrying this T cell receptor (beta chain) was detected only a few times. The data are from a study of T cells after yellow fever vaccination. The CDR3 is 16 amino acids. V shed 4 bases, J shed 5 bases, and the junction held 11 bases outside the gene matches. Germline CDR1 reads SGHNT; CDR2 reads YYREEE (reference sequence). One entry per CDR3 protein results from TCRdb running MiXCR on the 5' RACE reads. The repertoire has over 300,000 distinct CDR3 sequences, 4.1% of them found once; the top ten carry about 26%. The sequencing here drew on PBMCs, taken 5 days after the yellow fever booster vaccination. The clonotype originates from a man between 18 and 35 years old who received the YFV17D yellow fever vaccine. This chain uses TRBV5-4 with TRBJ1-1, with 10 bases matching TRBD1. DNA for the CDR3: TGTGCCAGCAGCGTCGCCTCGGGACAGGGGATAACTGAAGCTTTCTTT. It encodes CASSVASGQGITEAFF.